This T cell receptor beta chain was obtained from a study of T-cell memory formation after mild COVID-19. On the study more broadly: Most TCR clusters belonged to a single donor.

TCR alpha and TCR beta cDNA libraries carrying sample barcodes and UMIs were produced by 5'RACE using constant-segment primers. TCRdb re-analysed the 5' RACE reads in MiXCR, keeping a single row per CDR3 protein. The sample shows just under 150,000 distinct CDR3 sequences, roughly 21% of them seen only once. This CDR3 has 15 residues. Germline loops: CDR1 MNHEY, CDR2 SMNVEV (reference sequence). The V gene lost 4 bases and the J gene lost 5 bases, with 17 bases spanning the gap. On this clonotype itself: Its antigen is unknown.

Overall study results and limits: Clones contracting over day 15 to 85 were CD4/CD8 balanced, with later expanders leaning CD4+. CM and EM subsets held most contracting CD4+ clones; EMRA held CD8+ ones.

This sequence joins TRBV27 and TRBJ2-5, with no clear D. The TCR comes from an adult woman who had mild COVID-19 (a few samples of this study predate the infection). Cell type and time point are not known. The sample taken for sequencing was PBMCs or a T cell subset sorted from them (not recorded which). CDR3 loop: CASSSPEAFVETQYF. The CDR3 coding sequence is TGTGCCAGCAGTTCCCCTGAGGCGTTCGTGGAGACCCAGTACTTC.